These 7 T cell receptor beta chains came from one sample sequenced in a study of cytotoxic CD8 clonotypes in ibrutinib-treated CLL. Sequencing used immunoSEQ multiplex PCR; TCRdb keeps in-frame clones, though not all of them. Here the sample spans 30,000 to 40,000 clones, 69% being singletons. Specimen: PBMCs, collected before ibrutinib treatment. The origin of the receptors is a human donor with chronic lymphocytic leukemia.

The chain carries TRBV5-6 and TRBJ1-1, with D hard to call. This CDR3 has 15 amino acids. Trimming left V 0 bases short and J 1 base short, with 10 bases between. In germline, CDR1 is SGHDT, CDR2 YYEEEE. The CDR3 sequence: CASSLELTKNTEAFF. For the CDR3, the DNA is TGTGCCAGCAGCTTGGAACTGACAAAGAACACTGAAGCTTTCTTT.

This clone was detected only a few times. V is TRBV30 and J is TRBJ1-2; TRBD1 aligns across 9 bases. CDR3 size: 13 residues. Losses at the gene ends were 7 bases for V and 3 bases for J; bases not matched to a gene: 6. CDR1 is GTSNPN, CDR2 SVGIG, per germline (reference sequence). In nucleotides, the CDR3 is TGTGCCTCTACACAGGGGGCATACTATGGCTACACCTTC. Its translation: CASTQGAYYGYTF.

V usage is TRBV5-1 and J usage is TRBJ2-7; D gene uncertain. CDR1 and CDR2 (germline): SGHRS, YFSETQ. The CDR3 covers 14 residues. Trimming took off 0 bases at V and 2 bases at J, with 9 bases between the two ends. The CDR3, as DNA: TGCGCCAGCAGCTTGGGCCTGGAAACCTACGAGCAGTACTTC. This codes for CASSLGLETYEQYF.

CDR3 residues: CASSPYGVLNTEAFF. CDR3 sequence (DNA): TGTGCCAGCAGCCCATACGGGGTTCTGAACACTGAAGCTTTCTTT. V gene TRBV5-8 combines with J gene TRBJ1-1; D is unclear. From germline, CDR1 is SGHTS and CDR2 YDEGEE. The CDR3 runs 15 residues. Trimming left V 4 bases short and J 0 bases short, with 13 bases between.

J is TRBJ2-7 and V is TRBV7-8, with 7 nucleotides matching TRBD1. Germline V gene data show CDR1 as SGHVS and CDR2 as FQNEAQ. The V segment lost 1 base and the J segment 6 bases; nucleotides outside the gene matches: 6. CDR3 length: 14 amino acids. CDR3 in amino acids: CASSLGRGPTEQYF. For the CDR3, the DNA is TGTGCCAGCAGCTTAGGAAGGGGGCCCACCGAGCAGTACTTC.

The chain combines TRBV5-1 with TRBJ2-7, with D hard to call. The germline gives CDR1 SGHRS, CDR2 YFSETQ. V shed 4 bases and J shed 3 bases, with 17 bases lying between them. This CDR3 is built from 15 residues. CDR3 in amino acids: CASSPEEWGNYEQYF. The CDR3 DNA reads TGCGCCAGCAGCCCTGAAGAGTGGGGTAACTACGAGCAGTACTTC.

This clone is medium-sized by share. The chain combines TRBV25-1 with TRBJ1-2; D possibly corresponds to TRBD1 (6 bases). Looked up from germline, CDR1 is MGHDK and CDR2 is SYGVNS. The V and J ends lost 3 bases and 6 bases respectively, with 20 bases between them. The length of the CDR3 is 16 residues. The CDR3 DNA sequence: TGTGCCAGCAGTGATGGGGGCTCGGGGGGCCTGGATGGCTACACCTTC. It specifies CASSDGGSGGLDGYTF.